The following is a TCR beta chain sequence with its context. This CDR3 has 18 amino acids. Losses at the gene ends were 4 bases for V and 0 bases for J; bases not matched to a gene: 9. Germline CDR1 is SEHNR and CDR2 is FQNEAQ (reference sequence). Recruits, aged roughly 18 to 100 years, lived in 24 US areas. Participants were placed into cohorts based on the clinical history they reported. In the source study's methods: It was from reference gene primer amplification that nucleated cell counts were estimated. Some clones are missing from TCRdb's copy, which holds only in-frame ones; the method was immunoSEQ multiplex PCR. For V, J and clone size, that table is used; D and trimming come from the DNA. The sample lists around 300,000 clones; 88% were seen once. These data originate in a study of blood T cell repertoires in COVID-19.

This TCR came from a woman in her thirties who had recovered from COVID-19. The chain couples TRBV7-9 to TRBJ1-5; 10 bases match TRBD1. The sequencing input was PBMCs or T cells enriched from blood (not recorded which). In DNA, the CDR3 is TGTGCCAGCAGCTCGCCACCCGGGACAGGGGATAGCAATCAGCCCCAGCATTTT. It translates to CASSSPPGTGDSNQPQHF.